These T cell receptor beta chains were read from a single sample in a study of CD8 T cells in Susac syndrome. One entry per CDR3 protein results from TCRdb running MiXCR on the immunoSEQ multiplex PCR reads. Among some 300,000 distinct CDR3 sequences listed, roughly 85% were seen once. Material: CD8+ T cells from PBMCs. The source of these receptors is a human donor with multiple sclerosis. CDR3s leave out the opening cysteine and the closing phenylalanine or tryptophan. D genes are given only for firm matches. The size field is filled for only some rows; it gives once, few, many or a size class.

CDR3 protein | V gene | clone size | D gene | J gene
ASSAWTSGGNEQF | TRBV7-9 | - | TRBD2 | TRBJ2-1
ASSGEGNRGRADTQY | TRBV28 | - | TRBD1 | TRBJ2-3
ASSLDFRPFSGGQGLTDTQY | TRBV27 | - | TRBD1 | TRBJ2-3
ASSQDTGASTDTQY | TRBV4-3 | - | - | TRBJ2-3
ASSEAPTVAFGDTQY | TRBV6-1 | few | - | TRBJ2-3
ASSLPGTAGEQY | TRBV28 | - | TRBD1 | TRBJ2-7
ASREGTTSYEQY | TRBV6-5 | - | - | TRBJ2-7
ASSQDVGRGGYGYT | TRBV4-3 | - | - | TRBJ1-2
ASTGDYNEQF | TRBV28 | - | - | TRBJ2-1
AWSPSLISGDYGYT | TRBV30 | - | - | TRBJ1-2
AWIWAGWGQETQY | TRBV30 | - | - | TRBJ2-5
ASSHRPRDRHGYT | TRBV4-3 | - | TRBD1 | TRBJ1-2
ASSLKPDTQY | TRBV5-1 | - | - | TRBJ2-3
ASSQDPPLGSSYNEQF | TRBV3-1 | - | - | TRBJ2-1
ASSLGVTGLETKNIQY | TRBV7-9 | - | - | TRBJ2-4
ASSPTSGMNGELF | TRBV4-3 | few | TRBD2 | TRBJ2-2
ASSSWTSGSGYNEQF | TRBV7-9 | - | TRBD2 | TRBJ2-1
ASSYHVGVEQY | TRBV6-5 | - | - | TRBJ2-7
ASRRGVLSSYNEQF | TRBV6-1 | - | - | TRBJ2-1
SAPGTETYEQY | TRBV20-1 | - | - | TRBJ2-7
ASSSGLLSEQY | TRBV7-8 | - | - | TRBJ2-7
ASSLRGLWTEAF | TRBV27 | - | TRBD1 | TRBJ1-1
ASSLAGPKGNTEAF | TRBV7-9 | - | - | TRBJ1-1
ASSRDFRDTQY | TRBV7-9 | - | - | TRBJ2-3
ASSLAARRGTEAF | TRBV7-8 | - | - | TRBJ1-1
ASSVETLAGNTIY | TRBV9 | - | - | TRBJ1-3
ASSLRVPYEQY | TRBV5-6 | - | - | TRBJ2-7
ASTIPPIVSTGELF | TRBV12-3/TRBV12-4 | - | - | TRBJ2-2
ASSLNRGLNTEAF | TRBV27 | - | TRBD1 | TRBJ1-1
ASSYLLGGYT | TRBV12-3/TRBV12-4 | - | - | TRBJ1-2
ASSPSAGQYEQY | TRBV9 | - | - | TRBJ2-7
ASSGHPTSGPSNEQF | TRBV7-6 | - | TRBD2 | TRBJ2-1
ATSRDLGNNQPQH | TRBV15 | once | - | TRBJ1-5
SARDPQDFNQPQH | TRBV20-1 | - | - | TRBJ1-5
ASSLGTAVTDTQY | TRBV4-1 | - | TRBD1 | TRBJ2-3
ASSPGSEYNEQF | TRBV28 | - | - | TRBJ2-1
ASSYIAGALQETQY | TRBV6-5 | once | TRBD2 | TRBJ2-5
SAHPPGLNYEQY | TRBV20-1 | - | - | TRBJ2-7
ATSSSNEQY | TRBV15 | - | - | TRBJ2-7
ASSQDKGTIPMNTEAF | TRBV4-3 | - | - | TRBJ1-1
ASSQGTGALTGELF | TRBV5-1 | - | TRBD1 | TRBJ2-2
ASSLDSDLNYGYT | TRBV5-1 | - | - | TRBJ1-2
ASMGPASVQETQY | TRBV28 | - | - | TRBJ2-5
ASSYVTSGREMNEQF | TRBV6-2/TRBV6-3 | - | TRBD2 | TRBJ2-1
ASADPMSDTRNEQF | TRBV12-3/TRBV12-4 | - | - | TRBJ2-1
ASTRTGGFGQPQH | TRBV28 | - | TRBD1 | TRBJ1-5
ASKTSSGSSYEQY | TRBV6-5 | - | TRBD2 | TRBJ2-7
ASSFPGYSNEQF | TRBV6-5 | - | - | TRBJ2-1
ATRDREAEAF | TRBV10-3 | - | TRBD1 | TRBJ1-1
SARDDSGDYEQY | TRBV20-1 | - | - | TRBJ2-7
ASSTADFLSYNEQF | TRBV19 | - | - | TRBJ2-1